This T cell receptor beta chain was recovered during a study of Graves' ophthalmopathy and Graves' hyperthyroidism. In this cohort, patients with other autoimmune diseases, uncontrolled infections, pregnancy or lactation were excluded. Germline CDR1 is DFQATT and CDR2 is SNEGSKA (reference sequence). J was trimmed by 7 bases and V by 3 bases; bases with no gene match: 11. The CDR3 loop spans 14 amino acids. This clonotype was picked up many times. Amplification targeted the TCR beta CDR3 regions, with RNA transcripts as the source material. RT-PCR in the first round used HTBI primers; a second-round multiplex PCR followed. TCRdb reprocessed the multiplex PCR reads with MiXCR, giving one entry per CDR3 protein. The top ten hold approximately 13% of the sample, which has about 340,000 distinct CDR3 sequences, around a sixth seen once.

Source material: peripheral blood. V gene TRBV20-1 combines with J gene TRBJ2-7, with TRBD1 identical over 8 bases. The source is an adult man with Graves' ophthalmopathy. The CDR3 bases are TGCAGTGCTAGTGAGGACAGGGCCTCTTGGGAGCAGTACTTC. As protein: CSASEDRASWEQYF.